Shown below are 31 T cell receptor beta chains from a single sample sequenced in a study of blood T cell repertoires in COVID-19. Here immunoSEQ multiplex PCR was the method, and the copy in TCRdb shows in-frame clones only, minus some. The top ten hold more than 7.5% of the sample, which has approximately 180,000 clones, around 76% seen once. The material sequenced was peripheral blood. The receptors stem from a woman aged 70-85 years with acute or convalescent COVID-19.

In this sample, this clone turned up once. The chain couples TRBV24-1 to TRBJ1-2; D is perhaps TRBD1 (6 bases). V was pared by 4 bases and J by 4 bases, with 12 bases between. Germline V gives CDR1 KGHDR, CDR2 SFDVKD. CDR3 length equals 14 residues. The CDR3 sequence is CATSDPTGLYGYTF. The CDR3 region has the DNA TGTGCCACCAGTGACCCGACAGGTCTCTATGGCTACACCTTC.

The chain combines TRBV4-2 with TRBJ2-3; TRBD2 matches 12 bases. Germline assignment: CDR1 LGHNA and CDR2 YNFKEQ. V gave up 4 bases and J gave up 6 bases; unmatched junction bases: 14. This CDR3 has 18 residues. CDR3 region: CASSPGAASGGAWDTQYF. The DNA for the CDR3 is TGTGCCAGCAGCCCCGGCGCGGCTAGCGGGGGGGCCTGGGATACGCAGTATTTT.

This chain links TRBV30 with TRBJ1-1; possible D gene TRBD1, 6 bases. The CDR3 is 15 residues long. Deletions cut 0 bases from V and 2 bases from J, with 13 bases between. The germline V gene encodes CDR1 GTSNPN and CDR2 SVGIG (reference sequence). The CDR3, as DNA: TGTGCCTGGAGTGTACCCGGACAGCCAAACACTGAAGCTTTCTTT. Encoded protein: CAWSVPGQPNTEAFF.

V gene TRBV3-1 (or the pseudogene TRBV3-2) combines with J gene TRBJ2-7; 10 positions match TRBD1. The germline V gene encodes CDR1 LGHDT and CDR2 YNNKEL (reference sequence). The V and J ends lost 0 bases and 5 bases, in that order; junction bases with no gene match: 10. The length of the CDR3 is 17 residues. In DNA, the CDR3 is TGTGCCAGCAGCCAAGATGATTTAGGGACAGGGGCTGACGAGCAGTACTTC. It codes for CASSQDDLGTGADEQYF.

The sample holds a few counts of this clone. The V call is TRBV19, the J call TRBJ1-5, with a tentative D call TRBD1 (6 bases). The CDR3 is 16 amino acids. Trimming took 7 bases from V and 6 from J, leaving 22 bases between them. Germline loops: CDR1 LNHDA, CDR2 SQIVND (reference sequence). The CDR3 loop is CASTGLRGGLGQPQHF. The CDR3 DNA reads as TGTGCCAGTACGGGTCTACGCGGGGGGCTAGGTCAGCCCCAGCATTTT. Supplemented by reference TRBV19 and TRBJ1-5, the full variable domain reads DGGITQSPKYLFRKEGQNVTLSCEQNLNHDAMYWYRQDPGQGLRLIYYSQIVNDFQKGDIAEGYSVSREKKESFPLTVTSAQKNPTAFYLCASTGLRGGLGQPQHFGDGTRLSIL.

The J gene is TRBJ1-1, the V gene TRBV4-2, with TRBD1 identical over 8 bases. Germline V gene sequence: CDR1 LGHNA, CDR2 YNFKEQ. The CDR3 extends over 12 amino acids. With 1 base clipped from V and 12 bases from J, the junction kept 4 bases outside the gene matches. The CDR3 sequence is CASSQARDRSFF. The CDR3 DNA reads as TGTGCCAGCAGCCAAGCCCGGGACAGGTCTTTCTTT.

The CDR3: CASSWDREGEKLFF. For the CDR3, the DNA is TGTGCCAGCAGTTGGGACAGGGAGGGTGAAAAACTGTTTTTT. V is TRBV6-5 and J is TRBJ1-4, with 9 nucleotides matching TRBD1. Germline CDR1 MNHEY, CDR2 SVGAGI. The CDR3 is made up of 14 amino acids. The V gene end was trimmed by 4 bases and the J gene end by 7 bases; junction bases not matched to a gene: 4.

The count of this clone is one. The V and J genes are TRBV5-5 and TRBJ1-6, with D tentatively TRBD1 (5 bases). CDR1 SGHKS and CDR2 YYEKEE come from the germline V gene (reference sequence). This CDR3 comprises 17 residues. Trimming removed 5 bases from V and 0 bases from J, with 15 bases in between. DNA for the CDR3: TGTGCCAGCAGTTTTTGGGGGGGGAGCTCCTATAATTCACCCCTCCACTTT. Its protein is CASSFWGGSSYNSPLHF. Looking up the rest from reference TRBV5-5 and TRBJ1-6 gives the full variable domain: DAGVTQSPTHLIKTRGQQVTLRCSPISGHKSVSWYQQVLGQGPQFIFQYYEKEERGRGNFPDRFSARQFPNYSSELNVNALLLGDSALYLCASSFWGGSSYNSPLHFGNGTRLTVT.

The chain joins TRBV30 to TRBJ1-2; unclear D gene. Trimming left V 2 bases short and J 4 bases short, with 23 bases between. From germline, CDR1 is GTSNPN and CDR2 SVGIG (reference sequence). There are 17 residues in the CDR3. The CDR3 bases are TGTGCCTGGAGTTTCCGGGTACAATTCGGCGAAGGCTATGGCTACACCTTC. This gives the protein CAWSFRVQFGEGYGYTF.

The chain has TRBV7-9 and TRBJ1-2; D remains ambiguous. This CDR3 is 13 amino acids long. The germline V and J ends were trimmed by 0 bases and 5 bases, with 7 bases remaining between them. The germline gives CDR1 SEHNR, CDR2 FQNEAQ (reference sequence). In DNA form, the CDR3 reads TGTGCCAGCAGCTTAGCTCGAGGGTATGGCTACACCTTC. Translating it yields CASSLARGYGYTF.

V gene TRBV6-5 combines with J gene TRBJ2-7; 9 bases map to TRBD2. Germline CDR1 is MNHEY and CDR2 is SVGAGI. The ends lost 5 bases at V and 0 bases at J; junction bases unmatched: 5. The CDR3 sequence is 15 residues long. The CDR3 DNA sequence: TGTGCCAGCAGTCCAGCGGGGGGAAGCTCCTACGAGCAGTACTTC. Translated, it gives CASSPAGGSSYEQYF.

This clone was counted a few times. V is TRBV30 and J is TRBJ1-1; no reliable D call. The ends were cut back, 1 base at V and 3 bases at J, with 15 bases in the middle. The CDR3 consists of 15 residues. In germline, CDR1 is GTSNPN, CDR2 SVGIG (reference sequence). The CDR3 bases are TGTGCCTGGAGTGGGGGAGATCTGCGGTACACTGAAGCTTTCTTT. Amino acid sequence: CAWSGGDLRYTEAFF.

The V gene is TRBV5-5, the J gene TRBJ2-2; no reliable D call. The CDR3 sequence is 14 residues long. The ends were cut back, 1 base at V and 6 bases at J, with 10 bases in the middle. The germline V gene has CDR1 SGHKS and CDR2 YYEKEE (reference sequence). CDR3 coding DNA: TGTGCCAGCAGCTTGAGACATACGGCCGGGGAGCTGTTTTTT. Its translation is CASSLRHTAGELFF.

J is TRBJ2-1 and V is TRBV7-2, with TRBD2 matching over 13 bases. In germline, CDR1 is SGHTA, CDR2 FQGNSA. The CDR3 has 17 residues. The V gene end was trimmed by 5 bases and the J gene end by 0 bases; junction bases not matched to a gene: 4. The CDR3 region has the DNA TGTGCCAGCAGCGGGAGGACTAGCGGGAGCTCCTACAATGAGCAGTTCTTC. Encoded protein: CASSGRTSGSSYNEQFF.

The V gene is TRBV4-1, the J gene TRBJ2-3, with D possibly TRBD1 on 5 matching bases. V was shortened by 4 bases and J by 5 bases, with 13 bases between the two germline ends. Germline lookup yields CDR1 MGHRA and CDR2 YSYEKL. This CDR3 has 14 residues. The DNA for the CDR3 is TGCGCCAGCAGCCCCCGCTGGCAGGGAGATACGCAGTATTTT. Its protein product is CASSPRWQGDTQYF.

This clone was observed a few times. This sequence joins TRBV4-1 and TRBJ1-5, with 10 bases aligning to TRBD1. V was clipped by 3 bases and J by 7 bases; unmatched bases: 6. The CDR3 loop spans 15 amino acids. The germline gives CDR1 MGHRA, CDR2 YSYEKL. For the CDR3, the DNA is TGCGCCAGCAGCCACAACCGGGACAGGGGCCAGCCCCAGCATTTT. It specifies CASSHNRDRGQPQHF.

The J gene is TRBJ2-1, the V gene TRBV30, with 10 bases aligning to TRBD1. Germline CDR1 GTSNPN, CDR2 SVGIG (reference sequence). V lost 2 bases, J lost 9 bases, and 7 bases stayed unmatched. The CDR3 runs 14 residues. CDR3 nucleotide sequence: TGTGCCTGGAGTAAGTCCCGGGACAGGGGTGAGCAGTTCTTC. Translated, it gives CAWSKSRDRGEQFF.

V and J are TRBV7-9 and TRBJ2-1, with 10 nucleotides matching TRBD1. Germline CDR1 SEHNR, CDR2 FQNEAQ (reference sequence). The V and J ends lost 2 bases and 8 bases, in that order; junction bases with no gene match: 3. The CDR3 spans 14 residues. The CDR3 DNA follows: TGTGCCAGCAGCTTAAGGACAGGGGGTGATGAGCAGTTCTTC. Translated, it gives CASSLRTGGDEQFF.

The chain has TRBV30 and TRBJ1-2; D may be TRBD1 (5 bases). Germline V gene lookup returns CDR1 GTSNPN and CDR2 SVGIG (reference sequence). The CDR3 is made up of 11 amino acids. V lost 5 bases, J lost 4 bases, and 8 bases lay in between. CDR3 bases: TGTGCCTGGGGGGCCAGCTATGGCTACACCTTC. This translates into CAWGASYGYTF.

The chain recombines TRBV7-9 with TRBJ2-7, with a weak D call TRBD1 (6 bases). CDR1 is SEHNR, CDR2 FQNEAQ, per germline (reference sequence). V was shortened by 0 bases and J by 1 base, with 19 bases between the two germline ends. The CDR3 totals 18 residues. The CDR3 DNA is TGTGCCAGCAGCTTAGCCGGAGGTGGCCGACAGGCTTCCTACGAGCAGTACTTC. The encoded protein is CASSLAGGGRQASYEQYF.

This clone showed up just once. The chain links TRBV6-5 to TRBJ2-4; 7 nucleotides line up with TRBD2. Germline loops: CDR1 MNHEY, CDR2 SVGAGI. This CDR3 has 15 amino acids. After removal of 7 bases from V and 9 bases from J, the junction contained 15 bases not matched to a gene. The DNA of the CDR3 is TGTGCCAGCACCCAAAGATACTTACAGCGGGGCATTCAGTACTTC. This codes for CASTQRYLQRGIQYF.

The chain uses TRBV5-4 and TRBJ1-3; 10 nucleotides line up with TRBD1. The CDR3 has 16 amino acids. The trim removed 4 bases at V and 4 bases at J, leaving 8 bases unmatched. CDR1 and CDR2 (germline): SGHNT, YYREEE (reference sequence). CDR3 residues: CASSDDRGPVGNTIYF. As DNA, the CDR3 is TGTGCCAGCAGCGACGACAGGGGGCCGGTGGGAAACACCATATATTTT.

J is TRBJ2-7 and V is TRBV6-5; 7 nucleotides line up with TRBD1. Looked up from germline, CDR1 is MNHEY and CDR2 is SVGAGI. This CDR3 is 15 amino acids long. The J segment lost 2 bases and the V segment lost 10 bases, leaving 14 bases of the junction unmatched. The CDR3 coding sequence is TGTGCCACCTCAGAGTTTCCGGGACAGACCTACGAGCAGTACTTC. Translating it yields CATSEFPGQTYEQYF.

The sample holds a few counts of this clone. This chain uses TRBV7-9 with TRBJ2-6; 8 nucleotides match TRBD1. This CDR3 is built from 19 residues. Germline loops: CDR1 SEHNR, CDR2 FQNEAQ (reference sequence). With V trimmed by 5 bases and J by 3 bases, 15 bases remained unmatched. CDR3 region: CASSQGLGAGGVGANVLTF. The CDR3 DNA reads TGTGCCAGCAGCCAAGGACTGGGAGCAGGGGGCGTTGGGGCCAACGTCCTGACTTTC.

This chain joins TRBV15 and TRBJ2-5; possibly TRBD1 for D (5 bases). In germline, CDR1 is LNHNV, CDR2 YYDKDF (reference sequence). The CDR3 loop spans 15 amino acids. With 0 bases removed from V and 5 bases from J, the gap between germline ends came to 13 bases. CDR3 residues: CATSRDATDMETQYF. CDR3 DNA sequence: TGTGCCACCAGCAGAGATGCAACGGACATGGAGACCCAGTACTTC.

The chain carries TRBV15 and TRBJ2-7; 8 positions match TRBD1. The germline CDR1 and CDR2 sequences are LNHNV and YYDKDF (reference sequence). V dropped 8 bases and J dropped 2; count of bases not matched to a gene: 5. This CDR3 has 13 residues. The CDR3 DNA is TGTGCCACCGAGAGGACAGGGACCTACGAGCAGTACTTC. Translated: CATERTGTYEQYF. Combining the CDR3 with reference TRBV15 and TRBJ2-7 gives the whole variable domain DAMVIQNPRYQVTQFGKPVTLSCSQTLNHNVMYWYQQKSSQAPKLLFHYYDKDFNNEADTPDNFQSRRPNTSFCFLDIRSPGLGDTAMYLCATERTGTYEQYFGPGTRLTVT.

The rearrangement uses TRBV6-5 and TRBJ2-5; TRBD2 agrees at 16 bases. V gave up 7 bases and J gave up 4 bases; unmatched junction bases: 3. Germline assignment: CDR1 MNHEY and CDR2 SVGAGI. This CDR3 is built from 15 residues. The CDR3 loop reads CASKGLAGGLETQYF. The DNA of the CDR3 is TGTGCCAGCAAGGGACTAGCGGGGGGGCTAGAGACCCAGTACTTC.

The V call is TRBV28, the J call TRBJ1-6; 7 positions agree with TRBD1. Trimming removed 1 base from V and 14 bases from J; junction bases left unmatched: 11. The germline V gene encodes CDR1 MDHEN and CDR2 SYDVKM. This CDR3 comprises 15 residues. Written as DNA, the CDR3 is TGTGCCAGCAGTTTATCGGGACAGCTATTGTCTACCCTCCACTTT. Translating it yields CASSLSGQLLSTLHF. Filled out from reference TRBV28 and TRBJ1-6, the complete variable domain reads DVKVTQSSRYLVKRTGEKVFLECVQDMDHENMFWYRQDPGLGLRLIYFSYDVKMKEKGDIPEGYSVSREKKERFSLILESASTNQTSMYLCASSLSGQLLSTLHFGNGTRLTVT.

V is TRBV10-3 and J is TRBJ2-1; TRBD1 matches at 12 bases. CDR1 and CDR2 from the germline V gene are ENHRY and SYGVKD. V was clipped by 4 bases and J by 10 bases; unmatched bases: 11. The CDR3 has 16 residues. The CDR3 protein is CAISARSGQGAVEQFF. The CDR3 DNA sequence: TGTGCCATCAGTGCGAGATCGGGACAGGGGGCGGTCGAGCAGTTCTTC.

The V gene is TRBV20-1, the J gene TRBJ2-1, with 7 nucleotides matching TRBD2. CDR3 length equals 13 residues. Germline CDR1 reads DFQATT; CDR2 reads SNEGSKA (reference sequence). V was pared by 3 bases and J by 9 bases, with 8 bases of the junction left unmatched. The CDR3 spells CSASGGSGGEQFF. The CDR3 DNA sequence: TGCAGTGCTAGTGGCGGGAGCGGAGGTGAGCAGTTCTTC.

Concerning this clone: A read error is possible here, since a much larger clone lies one base away. The rearrangement links TRBV7-8 to TRBJ2-3; no clear D. Per germline, CDR1 SGHVS and CDR2 FQNEAQ. V was clipped by 5 bases and J by 2 bases, with 5 bases between them. The CDR3 totals 12 residues. The CDR3 sequence is CASSPHTDTQYF. The CDR3 DNA reads as TGTGCCAGCAGCCCCCACACAGATACGCAGTATTTT.